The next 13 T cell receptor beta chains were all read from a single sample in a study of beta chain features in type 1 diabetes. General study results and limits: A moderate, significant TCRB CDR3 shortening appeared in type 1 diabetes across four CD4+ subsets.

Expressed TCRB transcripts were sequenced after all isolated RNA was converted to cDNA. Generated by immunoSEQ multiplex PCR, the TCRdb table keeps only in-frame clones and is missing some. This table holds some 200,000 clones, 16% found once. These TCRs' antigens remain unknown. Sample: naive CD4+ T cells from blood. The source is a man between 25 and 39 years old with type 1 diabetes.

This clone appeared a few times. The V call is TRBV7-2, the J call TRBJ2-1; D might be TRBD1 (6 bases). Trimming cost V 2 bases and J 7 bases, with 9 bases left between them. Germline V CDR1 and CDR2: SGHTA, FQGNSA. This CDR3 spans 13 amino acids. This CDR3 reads CASSLRQGNEQFF. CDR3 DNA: TGTGCCAGCAGCTTACGCCAGGGGAATGAGCAGTTCTTC.

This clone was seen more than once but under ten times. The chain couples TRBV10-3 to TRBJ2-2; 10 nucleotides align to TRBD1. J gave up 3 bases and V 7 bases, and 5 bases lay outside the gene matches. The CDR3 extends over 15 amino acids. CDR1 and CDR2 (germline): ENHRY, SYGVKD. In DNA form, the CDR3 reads TGTGCCATCATGACTGGGACAGGGGACACCGGGGAGCTGTTTTTT. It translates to CAIMTGTGDTGELFF.

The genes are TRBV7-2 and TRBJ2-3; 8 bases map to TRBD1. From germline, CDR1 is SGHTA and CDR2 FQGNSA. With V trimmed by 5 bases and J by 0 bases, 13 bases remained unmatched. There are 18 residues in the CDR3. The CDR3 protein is CASSPRSRQGMSTDTQYF. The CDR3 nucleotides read TGTGCCAGCAGCCCGAGAAGCAGACAGGGGATGAGCACAGATACGCAGTATTTT.

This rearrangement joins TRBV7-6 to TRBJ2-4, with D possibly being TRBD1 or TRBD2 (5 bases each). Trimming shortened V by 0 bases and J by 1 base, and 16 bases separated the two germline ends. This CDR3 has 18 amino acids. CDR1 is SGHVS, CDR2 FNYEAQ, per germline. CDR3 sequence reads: CASSLALRGSVAKNIQYF. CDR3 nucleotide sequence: TGTGCCAGCAGCTTAGCGCTTAGGGGTAGCGTGGCCAAAAACATTCAGTACTTC.

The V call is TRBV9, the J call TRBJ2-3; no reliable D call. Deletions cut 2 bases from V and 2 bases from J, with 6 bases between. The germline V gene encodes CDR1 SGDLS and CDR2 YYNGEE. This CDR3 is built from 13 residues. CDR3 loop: CASSVILTDTQYF. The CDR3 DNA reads TGTGCCAGCAGCGTGATTCTCACAGATACGCAGTATTTT.

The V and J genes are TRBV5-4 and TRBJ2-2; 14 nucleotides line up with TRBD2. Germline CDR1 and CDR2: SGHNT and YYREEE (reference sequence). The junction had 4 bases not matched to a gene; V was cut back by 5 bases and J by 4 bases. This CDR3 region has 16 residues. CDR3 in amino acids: CASSSGTSGSTGELFF. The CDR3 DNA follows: TGTGCCAGCAGTTCCGGGACTAGCGGGAGCACCGGGGAGCTGTTTTTT.

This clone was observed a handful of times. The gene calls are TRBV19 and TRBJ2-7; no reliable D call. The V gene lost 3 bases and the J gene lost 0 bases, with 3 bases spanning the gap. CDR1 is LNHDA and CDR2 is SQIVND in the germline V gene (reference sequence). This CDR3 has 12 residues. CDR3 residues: CASSIGSYEQYF. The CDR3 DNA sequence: TGTGCCAGTAGTATCGGCTCCTACGAGCAGTACTTC.

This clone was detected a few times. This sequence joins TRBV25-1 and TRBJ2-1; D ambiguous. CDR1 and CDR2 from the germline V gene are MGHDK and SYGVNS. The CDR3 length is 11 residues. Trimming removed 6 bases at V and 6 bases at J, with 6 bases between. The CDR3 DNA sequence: TGTGCCAGCAGAGGATCCAATGAGCAGTTCTTC. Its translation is CASRGSNEQFF.

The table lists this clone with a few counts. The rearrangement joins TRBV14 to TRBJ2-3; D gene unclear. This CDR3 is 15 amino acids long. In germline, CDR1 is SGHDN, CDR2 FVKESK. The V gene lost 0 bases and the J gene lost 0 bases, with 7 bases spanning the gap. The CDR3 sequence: CASSQDSGSTDTQYF. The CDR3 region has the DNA TGTGCCAGCAGCCAAGATTCCGGTAGCACAGATACGCAGTATTTT.

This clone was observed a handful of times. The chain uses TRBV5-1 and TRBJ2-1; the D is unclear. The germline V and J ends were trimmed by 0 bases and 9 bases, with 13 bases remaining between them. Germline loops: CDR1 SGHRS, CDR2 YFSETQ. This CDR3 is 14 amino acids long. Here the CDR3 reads CASSLVLGNGEQFF. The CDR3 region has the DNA TGCGCCAGCAGCTTGGTTTTAGGAAATGGTGAGCAGTTCTTC.

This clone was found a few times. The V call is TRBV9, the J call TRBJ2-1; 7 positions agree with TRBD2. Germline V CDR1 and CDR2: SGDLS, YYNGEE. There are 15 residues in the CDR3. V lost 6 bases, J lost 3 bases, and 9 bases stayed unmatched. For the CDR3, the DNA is TGTGCCAGCACCGAGACTAGCCAGTTCTACAATGAGCAGTTCTTC. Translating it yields CASTETSQFYNEQFF. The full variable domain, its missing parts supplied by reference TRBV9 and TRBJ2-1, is DSGVTQTPKHLITATGQRVTLRCSPRSGDLSVYWYQQSLDQGLQFLIQYYNGEERAKGNILERFSAQQFPDLHSELNLSSLELGDSALYFCASTETSQFYNEQFFGPGTRLTVL.

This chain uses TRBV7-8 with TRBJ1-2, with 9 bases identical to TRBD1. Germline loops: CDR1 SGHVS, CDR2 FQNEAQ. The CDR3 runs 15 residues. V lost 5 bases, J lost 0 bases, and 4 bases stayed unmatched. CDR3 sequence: CASSPGQGANYGYTF. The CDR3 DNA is TGTGCCAGCAGCCCGGGACAGGGAGCTAACTATGGCTACACCTTC.

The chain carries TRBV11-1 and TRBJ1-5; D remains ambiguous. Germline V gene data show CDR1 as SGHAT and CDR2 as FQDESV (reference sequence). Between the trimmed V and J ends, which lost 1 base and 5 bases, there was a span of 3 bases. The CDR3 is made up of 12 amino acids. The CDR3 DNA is TGTGCCAGCAGCTTAGGGGATCAGCCCCAGCATTTT. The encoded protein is CASSLGDQPQHF.